This TCR beta chain is from a study of T cells in tuberculosis. Study context: CD1B tetramers identified T cells specific for mycobacterial lipid GMM.

Study-wide results and limits: Low-affinity CD1B-GMM tetramer-binding T cells may have been missed.

The CDR3 length is 14 residues. Germline CDR1 reads SGHNT; CDR2 reads YYREEE (reference sequence). With 4 bases removed from V and 7 bases from J, the gap between germline ends came to 16 bases. After thawing and overnight rest, PBMC were stained with GMM-loaded CD1B tetramer, viability dye and anti-CD3 for sorting. The CD1B tetramers carried C32 glucose monomycolate purified from Rhodococcus equi. CD14-expressing monocytes were removed from PBMC before cryopreservation and sorting. This clone has more than one count but fewer than ten. Method: immunoSEQ multiplex PCR; TCRdb's copy keeps in-frame clones and lacks some. The sample records 60,000 or so clones, 81% being singletons.

The chain couples TRBV5-4 to TRBJ2-3, with a tentative D call TRBD2 (6 bases). The sample taken for sequencing was CD1b-GMM tetramer-negative cells sorted from PBMCs. This TCR came from an adult woman with latent tuberculosis. The CDR3 region is CASSPPAAGNTQYF. The DNA of the CDR3 is TGTGCCAGCAGCCCCCCGGCGGCGGGGAATACGCAGTATTTT.